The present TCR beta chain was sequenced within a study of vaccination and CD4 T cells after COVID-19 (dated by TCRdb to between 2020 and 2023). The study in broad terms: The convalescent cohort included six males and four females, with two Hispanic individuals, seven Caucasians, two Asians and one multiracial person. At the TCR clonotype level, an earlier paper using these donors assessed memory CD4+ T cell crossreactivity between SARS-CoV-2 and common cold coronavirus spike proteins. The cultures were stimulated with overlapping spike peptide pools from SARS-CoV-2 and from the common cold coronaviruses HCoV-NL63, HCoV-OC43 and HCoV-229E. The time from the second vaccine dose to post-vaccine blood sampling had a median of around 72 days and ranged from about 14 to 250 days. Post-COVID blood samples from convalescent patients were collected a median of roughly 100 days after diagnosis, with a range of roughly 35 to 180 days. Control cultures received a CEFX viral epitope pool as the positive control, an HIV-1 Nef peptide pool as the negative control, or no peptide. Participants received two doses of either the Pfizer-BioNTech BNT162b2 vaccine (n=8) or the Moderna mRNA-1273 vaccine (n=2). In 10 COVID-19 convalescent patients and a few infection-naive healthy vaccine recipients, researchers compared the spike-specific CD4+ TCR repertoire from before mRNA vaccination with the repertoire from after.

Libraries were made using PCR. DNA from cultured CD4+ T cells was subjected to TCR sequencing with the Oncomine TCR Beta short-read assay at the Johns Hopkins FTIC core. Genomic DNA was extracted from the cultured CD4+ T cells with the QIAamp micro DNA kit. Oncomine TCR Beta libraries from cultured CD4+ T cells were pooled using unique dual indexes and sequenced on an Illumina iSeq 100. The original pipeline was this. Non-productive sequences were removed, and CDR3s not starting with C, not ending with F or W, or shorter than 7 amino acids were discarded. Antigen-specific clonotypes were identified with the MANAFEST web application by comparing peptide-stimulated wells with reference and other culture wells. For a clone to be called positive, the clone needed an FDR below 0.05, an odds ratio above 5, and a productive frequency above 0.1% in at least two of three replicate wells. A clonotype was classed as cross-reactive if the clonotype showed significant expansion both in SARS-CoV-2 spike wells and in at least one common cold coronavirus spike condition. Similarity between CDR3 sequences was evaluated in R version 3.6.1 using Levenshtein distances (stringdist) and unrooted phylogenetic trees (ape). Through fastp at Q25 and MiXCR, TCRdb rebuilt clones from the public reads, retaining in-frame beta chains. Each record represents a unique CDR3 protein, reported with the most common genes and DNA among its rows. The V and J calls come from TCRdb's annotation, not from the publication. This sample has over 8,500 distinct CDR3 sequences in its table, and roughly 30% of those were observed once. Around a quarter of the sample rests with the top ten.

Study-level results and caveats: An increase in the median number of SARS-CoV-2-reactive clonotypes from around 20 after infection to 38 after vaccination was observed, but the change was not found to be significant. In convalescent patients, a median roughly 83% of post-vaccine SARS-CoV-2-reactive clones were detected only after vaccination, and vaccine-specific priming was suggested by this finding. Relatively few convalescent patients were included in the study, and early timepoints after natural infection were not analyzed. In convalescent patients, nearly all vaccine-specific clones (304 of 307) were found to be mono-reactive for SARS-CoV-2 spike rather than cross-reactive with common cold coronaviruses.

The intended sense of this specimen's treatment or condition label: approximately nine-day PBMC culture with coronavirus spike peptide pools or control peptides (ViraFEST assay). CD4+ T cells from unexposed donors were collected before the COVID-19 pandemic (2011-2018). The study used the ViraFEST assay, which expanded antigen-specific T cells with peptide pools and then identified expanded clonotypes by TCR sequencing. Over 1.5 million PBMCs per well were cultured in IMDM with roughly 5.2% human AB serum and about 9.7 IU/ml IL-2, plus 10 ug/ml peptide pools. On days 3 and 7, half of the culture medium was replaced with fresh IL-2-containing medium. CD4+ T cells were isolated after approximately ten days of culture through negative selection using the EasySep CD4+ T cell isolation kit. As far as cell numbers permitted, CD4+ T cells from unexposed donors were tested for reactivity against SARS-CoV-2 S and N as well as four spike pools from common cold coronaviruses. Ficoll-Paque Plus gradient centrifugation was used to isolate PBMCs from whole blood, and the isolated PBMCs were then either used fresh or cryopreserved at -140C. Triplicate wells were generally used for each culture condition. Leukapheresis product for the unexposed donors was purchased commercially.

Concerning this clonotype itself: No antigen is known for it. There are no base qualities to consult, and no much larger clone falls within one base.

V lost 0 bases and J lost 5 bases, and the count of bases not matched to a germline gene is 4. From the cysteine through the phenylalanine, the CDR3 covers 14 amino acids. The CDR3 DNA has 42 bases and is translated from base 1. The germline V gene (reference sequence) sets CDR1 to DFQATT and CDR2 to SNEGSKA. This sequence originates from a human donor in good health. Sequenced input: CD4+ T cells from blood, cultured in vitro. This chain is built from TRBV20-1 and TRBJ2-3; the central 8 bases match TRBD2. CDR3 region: CSARDPAGGDTQYF. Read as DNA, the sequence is TGCAGTGCTAGAGATCCGGCGGGGGGAGATACGCAGTATTTT.